The present T cell receptor beta chain was sequenced within a study of multiple sclerosis patients with progressive multifocal leukoencephalopathy. Study observations and caveats: Clones expanded at PML were already present before and during natalizumab.

The CDR3 loop spans 13 amino acids. Trimming cost V 3 bases and J 10 bases, with 13 bases left between them. Germline V gene sequence: CDR1 MNHNY, CDR2 SVGAGI (reference sequence). Each PCR contained spiked synthetic TR CDR3 controls spanning every V-J pairing. Produced via immunoSEQ multiplex PCR; TCRdb's table is partial and in-frame only. The sample includes about 32,000 clones, roughly 92% of them seen just once. Of note for this clone: What it recognizes is unknown.

Sample time point: before natalizumab initiation. All patients had prior interferon beta, and all PML patients were female. Before the first natalizumab infusion, T0 blood samples were taken. The chain uses TRBV6-6 and TRBJ2-1; possible D gene TRBD1, 5 bases. The clonotype comes from a young man with multiple sclerosis. Source material: PBMCs. Here the CDR3 reads CASSYGAPGEQFF. CDR3 bases: TGTGCCAGCAGTTATGGGGCCCCTGGAGAGCAGTTCTTC.